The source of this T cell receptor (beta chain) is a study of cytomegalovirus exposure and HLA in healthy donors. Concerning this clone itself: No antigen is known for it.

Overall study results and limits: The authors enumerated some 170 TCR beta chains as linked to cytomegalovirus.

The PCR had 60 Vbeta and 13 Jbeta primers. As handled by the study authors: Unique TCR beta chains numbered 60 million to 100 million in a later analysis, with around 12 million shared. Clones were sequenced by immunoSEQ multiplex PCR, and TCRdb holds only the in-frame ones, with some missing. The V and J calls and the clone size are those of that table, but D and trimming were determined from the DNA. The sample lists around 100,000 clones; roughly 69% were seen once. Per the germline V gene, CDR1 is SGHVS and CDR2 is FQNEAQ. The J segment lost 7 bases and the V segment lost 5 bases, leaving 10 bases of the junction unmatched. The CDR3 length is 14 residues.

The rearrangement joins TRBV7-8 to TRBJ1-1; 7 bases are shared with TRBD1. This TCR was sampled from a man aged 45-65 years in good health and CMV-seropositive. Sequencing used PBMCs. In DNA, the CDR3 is TGTGCCAGCAGCCCTGGGGGACAGACCGGTGAAGCTTTCTTT. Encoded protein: CASSPGGQTGEAFF.